This T cell receptor (beta chain) was documented in a study of T cells after yellow fever vaccination (dated by TCRdb to between 2018 and 2021). Looking at the study overall: Libraries from fractions with low cell numbers were prepared with the SMART-Seq v4 Ultra Low Input RNA kit. Blood was drawn at multiple timepoints before and after primary and secondary immunization, with bulk PBMC replicates and cell subsets isolated. Two healthy male donors made up the cohort, one aged 18 to 30 years and the other aged 30 to 40 years. Bulk TCR alpha and beta repertoires were sequenced longitudinally to track T-cell clones before and after primary and booster YFV17D yellow fever vaccination.

In the germline V gene (reference sequence), CDR1 corresponds to SEHNR and CDR2 to FQNEAQ. The cysteine opens and the phenylalanine closes a CDR3 of 14 amino acids. The sequence is cut down to CDR3 DNA, 42 bases in frame from base 1. Trimming removed 1 base from V and 5 bases from J, leaving 10 bases between the germline ends. As regards this clonotype: The clone's antigen remains unknown. Base qualities were left out, and no much larger clone turns up one base away.

TCR cDNA was made using 5'RACE template switching, a step that added a universal primer site and unique molecular identifiers. cDNA synthesis was primed from both the TCR alpha and TCR beta constant segments. Two PCR steps were used to amplify libraries, with sample barcodes and sequencing adapters being added in the second step. Sequencing of libraries was performed on Illumina HiSeq 2500 (2x100 bp) or NovaSeq (2x150 bp). In the original analysis: Reads were demultiplexed and collapsed into UMI consensus sequences with MIGEC, and V(D)J alignment was performed with MiXCR. Using edgeR on replicate PBMC samples, clonotypes were called vaccine-responding if FDR was below 0.01 and the log2 fold change was above 5 up to day 15. Bulk clonotypes were assigned CD4 or CD8 identity according to which sequenced CD4 or CD8 repertoire held them at higher abundance. The public sequencing data were trimmed at Q25 with fastp and processed into clonotypes with MiXCR by TCRdb, which kept only in-frame beta chains. For every CDR3 protein sequence, its rows merge into one entry that carries the most common genes and DNA. These V and J calls derive from TCRdb rather than the authors' analysis. The sample table lists some 110,000 distinct CDR3 sequences, roughly 8.4% of them with a count of one. Of the sample, roughly 23% falls within the top ten clones.

General conclusions and limits of the study: Most clones expanded after primary vaccination were re-detected after the booster (96% of CD4 and more than 70% of CD8), suggesting broad memory maintenance. Computational filtering was required because FACS-sorted repertoires could contain abundant contaminating clonotypes from the bulk population. Compared with the primary T-cell response, the secondary T-cell response was faster but weaker, reaching its peak on day 5 rather than on day 15. Because only two donors were included in the study, the extent to which the findings can be generalized is limited. A small share of clonotypes was detected in both CD4 and CD8 compartments, with the overlap likely arising from convergent recombination.

The treatment or condition label on this specimen signifies: live attenuated yellow fever vaccine strain. A standard Ficoll-Paque protocol was used to isolate PBMCs from peripheral blood. Dynabeads CD4 and CD8 positive selection kits were used to isolate CD4 and CD8 T-cell fractions. TriZol was used to extract RNA from bulk PBMCs, CD4 and CD8 fractions, and dextramer-positive and dextramer-negative fractions. The receptor was derived from a man aged 25-45 years who received the YFV17D yellow fever vaccine. The sequencing here drew on CD8+ T cells sorted from PBMCs, taken 45 days after the yellow fever booster vaccination. The rearrangement combines TRBV7-9 with TRBJ2-3, with the D gene not clear enough to name. The CDR3: CASSLDLREDTQYF. At the DNA level, the sequence is TGTGCCAGCAGCTTAGATTTAAGGGAAGATACGCAGTATTTT.